Listed below are T cell receptor beta chains from one sample, sequenced in a study of cytomegalovirus exposure and HLA in healthy donors. Data came from immunoSEQ multiplex PCR; TCRdb stores just in-frame clones and leaves some out. Among 55,000 to 80,000 clones, 60% to 75% were seen once, and the ten largest hold 9.5% to 15%. Sequencing input: PBMCs. The receptors come from a man in his 70s in good health and CMV-seronegative. Both conserved end residues are trimmed from each CDR3. A D gene is named only where the DNA matches it firmly. Clone size appears in some rows only: once, few, many, or a class for an expanded clone.

>TRBJ2-1|.|12|TRBV10-2|TRBD2
ASRLAGIQDEQF
>TRBJ2-1|.|14|TRBV4-1|.
ASSQDYGSSYNEQF
>TRBJ2-1|.|13|TRBV6-1|TRBD2
ASSATSADYNEQF
>TRBJ2-7|.|12|TRBV18|TRBD1
ASVRQGTEYEQY
>TRBJ2-3|.|14|TRBV9|TRBD2
ASSVGAGEPVDTQY
>TRBJ1-5|.|14|TRBV6-6|TRBD1
ASTPRDRGSNQPQH
>TRBJ1-5|few|13|TRBV6-4|.
ASSWTADGNQPQH
>TRBJ2-1|.|14|TRBV7-2|TRBD2
ASRQTGTSAYNEQF
>TRBJ2-3|.|13|TRBV5-5|.
ASSLVVSGADTQY
>TRBJ2-7|.|13|TRBV9|TRBD2
ASSVAPSGSYEQY
>TRBJ2-1|.|10|TRBV11-2|.
ASSLVTPTQF
>TRBJ1-1|.|13|TRBV6-1|.
ASSKNRPMNTEAF
>TRBJ1-1|.|11|TRBV6-6|TRBD1
ASSYEGARTAF
>TRBJ2-1|.|14|TRBV5-8|.
ASSLGSLASYNEQF
>TRBJ2-2|.|12|TRBV30|.
AWSVGGTSGELF
>TRBJ2-7|.|11|TRBV5-1|TRBD1
ASAPGQTYEQY
>TRBJ2-3|.|13|TRBV6-1|.
ASSPQGASTDTQY
>TRBJ1-5|few|12|TRBV6-5|TRBD1
ASSRTGPSQPQH
>TRBJ1-4|.|15|TRBV7-2|TRBD1
ASSARGQAGWGEKLF
>TRBJ2-7|.|13|TRBV28|TRBD2
ASSSGGGAIYEQY
>TRBJ2-4|few|16|TRBV5-1|TRBD2
ASSLGTLAGGQGNIQY
>TRBJ2-7|.|12|TRBV28|.
ASSLRGPTYEQY
>TRBJ1-1|.|14|TRBV18|TRBD1
ASSPIRTGPDTEAF
>TRBJ2-1|.|13|TRBV5-5|TRBD2
ASSSPGGGNNEQF
>TRBJ2-1|.|12|TRBV2|.
ASSELQGPHEQF
>TRBJ1-2|.|13|TRBV5-1|.
ASSLVAGPNYGYT
>TRBJ1-1|few|12|TRBV6-1|TRBD1
ASSEMVQGAEAF
>TRBJ2-1|.|14|TRBV5-1|TRBD1
ASSSTSGTGGNEQF
>TRBJ2-1|.|12|TRBV5-5|TRBD2
ATRGGGLNNEQF
>TRBJ2-5|.|10|TRBV29-1|.
SVETQATGQY
>TRBJ2-7|many|12|TRBV7-9|.
ASSMPGPAGEQY
>TRBJ1-6|.|14|TRBV11-2|.
ASTETGFRNNSPLH
>TRBJ2-7|.|13|TRBV5-1|TRBD1
ASSLGTGGTEEQY
>TRBJ2-1|.|10|TRBV7-6|.
ASSFRVGEQF
>TRBJ2-1|.|13|TRBV19|.
ASSILGSSYNEQF
>TRBJ2-1|once|12|TRBV30|TRBD1
AWSGGQGGNEQF
>.|.|13|TRBV27|.
ASSPLYSGGGEQY
>TRBJ2-1|.|12|TRBV7-2|.
ASSTPRGNNEQF
>TRBJ2-1|.|12|TRBV29-1|.
SVKFSGKGDEQF
>TRBJ2-3|.|14|TRBV5-1|TRBD2
ASSLGSSGRVDTQY
>TRBJ2-7|.|12|TRBV7-6|TRBD1
ASSQGQGTGEQY
>TRBJ2-7|.|12|TRBV6-5|.
ASRGQGPTWEQY
>TRBJ2-7|.|12|TRBV5-1|TRBD2
ASSFGTSGYEQY
>TRBJ2-5|.|11|TRBV6-1|.
ASEPAQGETQY
>TRBJ2-3|.|13|TRBV19|TRBD2
ASSIRGGDTDTQY
>TRBJ1-4|.|14|TRBV7-9|.
SSSLMTAPTNEKLF
>.|.|12|TRBV11-2|TRBD2
ASSLGGGSYEQY
>TRBJ2-5|.|14|TRBV7-7|.
ASSLGRRGGQETQY
>TRBJ2-1|.|13|TRBV7-9|TRBD1
ASSGEALGGGEQF
>TRBJ1-6|few|12|TRBV18|.
ASSPQDYNSPLH
>TRBJ2-7|few|13|TRBV6-1|TRBD2
ASLLLAGDSYEQY